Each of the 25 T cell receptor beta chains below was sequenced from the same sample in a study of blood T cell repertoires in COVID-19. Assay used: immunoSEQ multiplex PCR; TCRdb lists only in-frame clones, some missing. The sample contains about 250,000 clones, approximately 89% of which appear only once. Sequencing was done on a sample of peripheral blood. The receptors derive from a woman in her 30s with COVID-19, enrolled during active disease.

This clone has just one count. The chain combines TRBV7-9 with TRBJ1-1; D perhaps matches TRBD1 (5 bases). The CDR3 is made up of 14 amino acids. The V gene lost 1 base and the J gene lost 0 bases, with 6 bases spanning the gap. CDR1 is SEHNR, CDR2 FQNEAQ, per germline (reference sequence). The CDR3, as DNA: TGTGCCAGCAGCTTAGAAGGGGTGAACACTGAAGCTTTCTTT. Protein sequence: CASSLEGVNTEAFF.

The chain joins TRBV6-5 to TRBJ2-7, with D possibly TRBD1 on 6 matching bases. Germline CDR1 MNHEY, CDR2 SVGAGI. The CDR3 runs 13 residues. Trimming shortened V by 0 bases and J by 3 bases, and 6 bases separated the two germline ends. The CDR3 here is CASSYSQGYEQYV. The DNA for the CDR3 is TGTGCCAGCAGTTACTCACAGGGCTACGAGCAGTACGTC.

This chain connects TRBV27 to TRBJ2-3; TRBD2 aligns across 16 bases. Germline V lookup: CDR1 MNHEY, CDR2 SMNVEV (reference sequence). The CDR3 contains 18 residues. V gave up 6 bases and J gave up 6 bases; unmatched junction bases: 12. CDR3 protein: CASSSPGLAGGLGDTQYF. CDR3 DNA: TGTGCCAGCAGCTCCCCGGGACTAGCGGGGGGGCTTGGTGATACGCAGTATTTT.

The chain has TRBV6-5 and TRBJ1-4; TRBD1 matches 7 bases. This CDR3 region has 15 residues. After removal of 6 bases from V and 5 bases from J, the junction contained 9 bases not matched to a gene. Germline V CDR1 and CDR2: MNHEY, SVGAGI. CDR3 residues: CASSPTGTANEKLFF. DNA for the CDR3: TGTGCCAGCAGCCCGACTGGGACAGCAAATGAAAAACTGTTTTTT.

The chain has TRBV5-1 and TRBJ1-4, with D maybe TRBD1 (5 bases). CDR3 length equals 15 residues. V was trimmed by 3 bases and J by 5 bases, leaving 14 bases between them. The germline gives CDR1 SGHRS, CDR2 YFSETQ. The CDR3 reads CASSSQGFENEKLFF. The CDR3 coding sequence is TGCGCCAGCAGCTCGCAGGGTTTTGAGAATGAAAAACTGTTTTTT.

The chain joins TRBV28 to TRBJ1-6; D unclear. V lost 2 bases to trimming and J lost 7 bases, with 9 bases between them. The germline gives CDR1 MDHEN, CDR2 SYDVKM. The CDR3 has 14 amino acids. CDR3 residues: CASSLGGSNSPLHF. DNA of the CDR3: TGTGCCAGCAGTTTAGGTGGGAGCAATTCACCCCTCCACTTT.

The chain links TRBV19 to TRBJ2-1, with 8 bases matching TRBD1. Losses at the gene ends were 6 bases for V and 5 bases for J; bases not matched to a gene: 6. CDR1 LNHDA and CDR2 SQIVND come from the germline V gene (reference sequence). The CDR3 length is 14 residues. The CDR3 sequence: CASSGQGRNNEQFF. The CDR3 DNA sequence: TGTGCCAGTAGCGGACAGGGTCGGAACAATGAGCAGTTCTTC.

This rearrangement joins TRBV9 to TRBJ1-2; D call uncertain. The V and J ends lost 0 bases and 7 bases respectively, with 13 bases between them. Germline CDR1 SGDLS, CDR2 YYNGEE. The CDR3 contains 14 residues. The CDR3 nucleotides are TGTGCCAGCAGCGTAGGGCAGAGAGCGTCTGGCTACACCTTC. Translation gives CASSVGQRASGYTF.

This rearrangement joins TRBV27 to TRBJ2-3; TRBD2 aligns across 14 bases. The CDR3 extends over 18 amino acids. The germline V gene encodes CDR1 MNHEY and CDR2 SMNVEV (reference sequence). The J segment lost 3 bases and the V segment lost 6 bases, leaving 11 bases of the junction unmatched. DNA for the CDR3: TGTGCCAGCAGCCCAAGGGCGGGACTAGCGGGAGTGACAGATACGCAGTATTTT. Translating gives CASSPRAGLAGVTDTQYF.

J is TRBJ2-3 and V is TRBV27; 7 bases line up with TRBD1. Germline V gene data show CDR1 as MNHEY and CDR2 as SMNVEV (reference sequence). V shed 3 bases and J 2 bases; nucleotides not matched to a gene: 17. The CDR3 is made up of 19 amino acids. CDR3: CASSFFRGLGRSVTDTQYF. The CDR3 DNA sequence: TGTGCCAGCAGTTTTTTTAGGGGGCTGGGACGCAGCGTCACAGATACGCAGTATTTT.

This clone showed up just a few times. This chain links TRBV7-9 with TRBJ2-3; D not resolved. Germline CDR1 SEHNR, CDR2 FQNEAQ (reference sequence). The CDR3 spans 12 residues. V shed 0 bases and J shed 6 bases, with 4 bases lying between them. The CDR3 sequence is CASSLAEDTQYF. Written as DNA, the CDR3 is TGTGCCAGCAGCTTAGCTGAGGATACGCAGTATTTT.

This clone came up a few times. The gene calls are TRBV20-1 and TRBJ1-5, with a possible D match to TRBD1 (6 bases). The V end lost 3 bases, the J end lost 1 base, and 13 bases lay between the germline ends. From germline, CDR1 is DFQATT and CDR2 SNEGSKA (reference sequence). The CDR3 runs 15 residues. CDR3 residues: CSASQTGWSNQPQHF. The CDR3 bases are TGCAGTGCTAGTCAAACAGGGTGGAGCAATCAGCCCCAGCATTTT.

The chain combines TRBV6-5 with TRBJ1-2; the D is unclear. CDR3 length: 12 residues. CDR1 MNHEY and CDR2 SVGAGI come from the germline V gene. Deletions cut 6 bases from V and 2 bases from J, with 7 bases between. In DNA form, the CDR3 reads TGTGCCAGCAGGCAGATGAACTATGGCTACACCTTC. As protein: CASRQMNYGYTF.

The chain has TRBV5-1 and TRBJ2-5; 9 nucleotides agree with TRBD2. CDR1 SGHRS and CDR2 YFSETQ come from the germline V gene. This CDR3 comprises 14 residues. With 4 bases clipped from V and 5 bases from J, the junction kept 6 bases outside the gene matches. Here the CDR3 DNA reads TGCGCCAGCAGCGTTAGCGGGGGATGGGAGACCCAGTACTTC. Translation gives CASSVSGGWETQYF. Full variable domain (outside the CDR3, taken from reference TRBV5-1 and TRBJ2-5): KAGVTQTPRYLIKTRGQQVTLSCSPISGHRSVSWYQQTPGQGLQFLFEYFSETQRNKGNFPGRFSGRQFSNSRSEMNVSTLELGDSALYLCASSVSGGWETQYFGPGTRLLVL.

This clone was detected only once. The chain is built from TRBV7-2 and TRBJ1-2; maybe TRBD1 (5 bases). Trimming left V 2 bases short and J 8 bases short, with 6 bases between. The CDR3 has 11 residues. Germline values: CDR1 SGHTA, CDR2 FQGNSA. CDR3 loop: CASSLQGGYTF. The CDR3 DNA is TGTGCCAGCAGCTTACAGGGAGGCTACACCTTC.

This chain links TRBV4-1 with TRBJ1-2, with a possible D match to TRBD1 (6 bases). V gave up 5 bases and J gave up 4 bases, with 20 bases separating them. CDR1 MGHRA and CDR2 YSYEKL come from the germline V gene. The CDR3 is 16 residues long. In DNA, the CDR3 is TGCGCCAGCAGCTACGAACCTCAGGGGCTGGGCTATGGCTACACCTTC. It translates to CASSYEPQGLGYGYTF.

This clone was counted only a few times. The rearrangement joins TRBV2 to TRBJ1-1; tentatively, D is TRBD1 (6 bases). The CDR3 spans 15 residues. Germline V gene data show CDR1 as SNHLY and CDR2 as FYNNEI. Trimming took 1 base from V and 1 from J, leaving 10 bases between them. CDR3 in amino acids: CASSEEAGANTEAFF. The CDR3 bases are TGTGCCAGCAGTGAAGAAGCGGGGGCGAACACTGAAGCTTTCTTT.

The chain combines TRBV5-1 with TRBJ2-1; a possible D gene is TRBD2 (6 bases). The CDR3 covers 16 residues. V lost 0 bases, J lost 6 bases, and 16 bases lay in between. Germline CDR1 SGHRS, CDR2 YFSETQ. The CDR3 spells CASSLAADSGGNEQFF. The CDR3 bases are TGCGCCAGCAGCTTGGCGGCGGATTCCGGGGGCAATGAGCAGTTCTTC.

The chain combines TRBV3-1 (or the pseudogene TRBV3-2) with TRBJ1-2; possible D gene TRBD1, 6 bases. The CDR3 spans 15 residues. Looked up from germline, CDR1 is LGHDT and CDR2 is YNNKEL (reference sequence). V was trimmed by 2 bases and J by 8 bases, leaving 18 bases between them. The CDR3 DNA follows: TGTGCCAGCAGCCAACCCTCGGGGGGGGCTTACGGCTACACCTTC. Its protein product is CASSQPSGGAYGYTF.

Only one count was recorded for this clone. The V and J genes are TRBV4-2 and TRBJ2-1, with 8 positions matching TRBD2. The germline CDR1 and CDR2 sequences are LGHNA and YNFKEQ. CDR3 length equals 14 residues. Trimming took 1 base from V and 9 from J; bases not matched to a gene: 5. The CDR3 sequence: CASSQAWTSREQFF. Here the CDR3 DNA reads TGTGCCAGCAGCCAAGCCTGGACTAGCCGTGAGCAGTTCTTC.

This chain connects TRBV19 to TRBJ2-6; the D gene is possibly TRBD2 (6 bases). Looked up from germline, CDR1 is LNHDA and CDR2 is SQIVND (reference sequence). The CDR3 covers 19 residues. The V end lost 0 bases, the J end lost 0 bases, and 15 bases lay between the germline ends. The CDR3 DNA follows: TGTGCCAGTAGTATAGAGGAGGGCACCGCGGACTCTGGGGCCAACGTCCTGACTTTC. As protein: CASSIEEGTADSGANVLTF.

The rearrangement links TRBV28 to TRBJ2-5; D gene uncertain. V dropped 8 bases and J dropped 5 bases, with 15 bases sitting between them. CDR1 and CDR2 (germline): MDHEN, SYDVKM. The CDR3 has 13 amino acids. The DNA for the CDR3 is TGTGCCAGCCCTTGCCCCGAGTTGGAGACCCAGTACTTC. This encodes CASPCPELETQYF.

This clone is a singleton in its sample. This CDR3 reads CASSQEGQGYGYTF. CDR3 DNA: TGTGCCAGCAGCCAGGAGGGACAGGGTTATGGCTACACCTTC. This chain links TRBV6-6 with TRBJ1-2; 9 positions match TRBD1. V was clipped by 6 bases and J by 5 bases; unmatched bases: 7. CDR1 is MNHNY and CDR2 is SVGAGI in the germline V gene (reference sequence). The CDR3 has 14 residues.

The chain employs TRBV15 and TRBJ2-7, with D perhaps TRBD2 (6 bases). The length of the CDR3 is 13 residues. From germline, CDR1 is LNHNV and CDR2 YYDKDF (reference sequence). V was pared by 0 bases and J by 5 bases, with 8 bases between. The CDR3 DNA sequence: TGTGCCACCAGCAGAGATTGGGGGGACGAGCAGTACTTC. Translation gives CATSRDWGDEQYF.

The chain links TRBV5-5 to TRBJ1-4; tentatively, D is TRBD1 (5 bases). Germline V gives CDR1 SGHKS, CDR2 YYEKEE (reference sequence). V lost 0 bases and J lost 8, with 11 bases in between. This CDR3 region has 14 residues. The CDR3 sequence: CASSLGGADEKLFF. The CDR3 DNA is TGTGCCAGCAGCTTGGGTGGGGCCGACGAAAAACTGTTTTTT. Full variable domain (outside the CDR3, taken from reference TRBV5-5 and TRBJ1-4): DAGVTQSPTHLIKTRGQQVTLRCSPISGHKSVSWYQQVLGQGPQFIFQYYEKEERGRGNFPDRFSARQFPNYSSELNVNALLLGDSALYLCASSLGGADEKLFFGSGTQLSVL.